Listed below are T cell receptor beta chains from one sample, sequenced in a study of blood T cell repertoires in COVID-19. Clones were read by immunoSEQ multiplex PCR, and TCRdb kept only the in-frame ones, dropping some. The sample comprises some 80,000 clones, roughly four fifths of which are singletons, and approximately 7.3% rests with the top ten. Sequenced input: peripheral blood. Receptors originate from a human donor in a cohort sampled during active COVID-19. Both conserved end residues are part of each CDR3. A D gene is named only where the DNA matches it firmly. Size values are once, few and many counts, or a class for expanded clones, and some rows have none.

j_call: TRBJ1-3
v_call: TRBV3-1/TRBV3-2
clone_size: .
d_call: .
cdr3_nt: TGTGCCAGCAGCCAAGGACATTTAACTGGAAACACCATATATTTT
cdr3_aa: CASSQGHLTGNTIYF

j_call: TRBJ2-2
v_call: TRBV4-1
clone_size: .
d_call: TRBD2
cdr3_nt: TGCGCCAGCAGCTCAGGACTAGCGGGGTGGACCGGGGAGCTGTTTTTT
cdr3_aa: CASSSGLAGWTGELFF

j_call: TRBJ1-2
v_call: TRBV5-1
clone_size: .
d_call: TRBD1
cdr3_nt: TGCGCCAGCAGCAGAGAGGGGGACAGGGGAGAGTATGGCTACACCTTC
cdr3_aa: CASSREGDRGEYGYTF

j_call: TRBJ2-6
v_call: TRBV7-3
clone_size: .
d_call: .
cdr3_nt: TGTGCCAGCAGCGCAGACTCAGGGGCTGGGGCCAACGTCCTGACTTTC
cdr3_aa: CASSADSGAGANVLTF

j_call: TRBJ1-5
v_call: TRBV2
clone_size: .
d_call: TRBD1
cdr3_nt: TGTGCCAGCAGCCCGCAGGGGGCGCAGCCCCAGCATTTT
cdr3_aa: CASSPQGAQPQHF

j_call: TRBJ2-7
v_call: TRBV5-4
clone_size: .
d_call: TRBD1
cdr3_nt: TGTGCCAGCAGCTTTCAGACAGGGTCGTACGAGCAGTACTTC
cdr3_aa: CASSFQTGSYEQYF

j_call: TRBJ2-1
v_call: TRBV6-4
clone_size: .
d_call: TRBD2
cdr3_nt: TGTGCCAGCAGCTATAGCGGGGGGACCTACAATGAGCAGTTCTTC
cdr3_aa: CASSYSGGTYNEQFF

j_call: TRBJ1-1
v_call: TRBV19
clone_size: .
d_call: .
cdr3_nt: TGTGCCAGTAGCCTAATCCACACGGGGAGGCCTGAGATGAACACTGAAGCTTTCTTT
cdr3_aa: CASSLIHTGRPEMNTEAFF

j_call: TRBJ1-1
v_call: TRBV7-9
clone_size: .
d_call: TRBD1
cdr3_nt: TGTGCCAGCAGCTTAGCGACAAGGACAGGGAAGGAAGCTTTCTTT
cdr3_aa: CASSLATRTGKEAFF

j_call: TRBJ2-7
v_call: TRBV19
clone_size: .
d_call: .
cdr3_nt: TGTGCCAGTAGTATCGGGGGCGAGCAGTACTTC
cdr3_aa: CASSIGGEQYF

j_call: TRBJ2-7
v_call: TRBV6-5
clone_size: once
d_call: .
cdr3_nt: TGTGCCAGCAGTTATTCTCACCGGAGTAAGAACTACGAGCAGTACTTC
cdr3_aa: CASSYSHRSKNYEQYF

j_call: TRBJ2-3
v_call: TRBV29-1
clone_size: .
d_call: .
cdr3_nt: TGCAGCGGTTGGGCCAGATTGAACACAGATACGCAGTATTTT
cdr3_aa: CSGWARLNTDTQYF

j_call: TRBJ2-1
v_call: TRBV7-9
clone_size: .
d_call: TRBD2
cdr3_nt: TGTGCCAGCAGCCGGACTAGCGGGGGAGACAATGAGCAGTTCTTC
cdr3_aa: CASSRTSGGDNEQFF

j_call: TRBJ2-5
v_call: TRBV5-4
clone_size: .
d_call: .
cdr3_nt: TGTGCCAGCAGGGCCTTCGGAGAAGAGACCCAGTACTTC
cdr3_aa: CASRAFGEETQYF

j_call: TRBJ2-2
v_call: TRBV9
clone_size: .
d_call: TRBD1
cdr3_nt: TGTGCCAGCAGCGCCCCCCCAGGGGGCGTAACTACTAACACCGGGGAGCTGTTTTTT
cdr3_aa: CASSAPPGGVTTNTGELFF

j_call: TRBJ2-5
v_call: TRBV29-1
clone_size: .
d_call: TRBD2
cdr3_nt: TGCAGCGCACGAACTAGCGGGGGGTCAGGGTGGACCCAGTACTTC
cdr3_aa: CSARTSGGSGWTQYF

j_call: TRBJ2-6
v_call: TRBV21-1
clone_size: .
d_call: .
cdr3_nt: TGTGCCAGCAGCAAAGGCCCCGGGACAGTAAGATCTGGGGCCAACGTCCTGACTTTC
cdr3_aa: CASSKGPGTVRSGANVLTF

j_call: TRBJ2-2
v_call: TRBV18
clone_size: .
d_call: .
cdr3_nt: TGTGCCAGCTCGCAAAATACAGGGCCTCTGGACACCGGGGAGCTGTTTTTT
cdr3_aa: CASSQNTGPLDTGELFF

j_call: TRBJ2-7
v_call: TRBV4-3
clone_size: .
d_call: .
cdr3_nt: TGCGCCAGCAGCCAAGAGCTCAGGGGTTACTACGAGCAGTACTTC
cdr3_aa: CASSQELRGYYEQYF

j_call: TRBJ2-5
v_call: TRBV27
clone_size: .
d_call: TRBD1
cdr3_nt: TGTGCCAGCAGTATGACAGGGTCCCGTAATCAAGAGACCCAGTACTTC
cdr3_aa: CASSMTGSRNQETQYF

j_call: TRBJ1-2
v_call: TRBV28
clone_size: once
d_call: .
cdr3_nt: TGTGCCAGCAGTTTCCCCCAGGGGTTCGTCTATGGCTACACCTTC
cdr3_aa: CASSFPQGFVYGYTF

j_call: TRBJ1-6
v_call: TRBV4-2
clone_size: .
d_call: .
cdr3_nt: TGTGCCAGCAGCTTCGGTCTAGGGGCGACTAATTCACCCCTCCACTTT
cdr3_aa: CASSFGLGATNSPLHF

j_call: TRBJ1-2
v_call: TRBV3-1/TRBV3-2
clone_size: .
d_call: .
cdr3_nt: TGTGCCAGCAGCCAAGATTGGAGAGGGCGAGGCTATGGCTACACCTTC
cdr3_aa: CASSQDWRGRGYGYTF

j_call: TRBJ2-7
v_call: TRBV9
clone_size: few
d_call: .
cdr3_nt: TGTGCCAGCAGCGTAGATGGCCCTTACCCTTCCTACGAGCAGTACTTC
cdr3_aa: CASSVDGPYPSYEQYF

j_call: TRBJ2-2
v_call: TRBV9
clone_size: .
d_call: .
cdr3_nt: TGTGCCAGCAGCGTAGGAGGGGGAGGGGCAAACACCGGGGAGCTGTTTTTT
cdr3_aa: CASSVGGGGANTGELFF

j_call: TRBJ2-7
v_call: TRBV6-5
clone_size: once
d_call: .
cdr3_nt: TGTGCCAGCAGTTGGACAGTTTCCTACGAGCAGTACTTC
cdr3_aa: CASSWTVSYEQYF

j_call: TRBJ2-5
v_call: TRBV27
clone_size: .
d_call: .
cdr3_nt: TGTGCCAGCAGTTTAGGGACTGGGGGGACCCAGTACTTC
cdr3_aa: CASSLGTGGTQYF

j_call: TRBJ2-3
v_call: TRBV7-9
clone_size: few
d_call: TRBD2
cdr3_nt: TGTGCCAGCACCAAGGCGGCAGCGGGGGGGCCTGGAGGTACGCAGTATTTT
cdr3_aa: CASTKAAAGGPGGTQYF

j_call: TRBJ2-1
v_call: TRBV4-2
clone_size: .
d_call: TRBD2
cdr3_nt: TGTGCCAGCAGCCAAGATATTAGACTAGCGGGGGGTGAGCAGTTCTTC
cdr3_aa: CASSQDIRLAGGEQFF

j_call: TRBJ2-2
v_call: TRBV6-5
clone_size: .
d_call: .
cdr3_nt: TGTGCCAGCAGTTACCGGGCCGGGGAGCTGTTTTTT
cdr3_aa: CASSYRAGELFF

j_call: TRBJ1-2
v_call: TRBV10-2
clone_size: .
d_call: .
cdr3_nt: TGCGCCAGTGCTTCAGGCTACGGCTACACCTTC
cdr3_aa: CASASGYGYTF

j_call: TRBJ1-4
v_call: TRBV14
clone_size: .
d_call: .
cdr3_nt: TGTGCCAGCAGCCAACCAGGTGGCTATGAAAAACTGTTTTTT
cdr3_aa: CASSQPGGYEKLFF

j_call: TRBJ1-3
v_call: TRBV10-2
clone_size: .
d_call: TRBD1
cdr3_nt: TGCGCCAGCAGTAAGGGGACAGACTCTGGAAACACCATATATTTT
cdr3_aa: CASSKGTDSGNTIYF

j_call: TRBJ1-2
v_call: TRBV7-9
clone_size: .
d_call: .
cdr3_nt: TGTGCCAGCAGCACAACTAGGGGGGGTAACTATGGCTACACCTTC
cdr3_aa: CASSTTRGGNYGYTF

j_call: TRBJ1-2
v_call: TRBV6-1
clone_size: .
d_call: .
cdr3_nt: TGTGCCAGCAGTGAGGGTCGGGTCTATGGCTACACCTTC
cdr3_aa: CASSEGRVYGYTF

j_call: TRBJ1-6
v_call: TRBV12-5
clone_size: .
d_call: .
cdr3_nt: TGTGCTAGTGGTTTGGTACGAGGACCCCTCCACTTT
cdr3_aa: CASGLVRGPLHF